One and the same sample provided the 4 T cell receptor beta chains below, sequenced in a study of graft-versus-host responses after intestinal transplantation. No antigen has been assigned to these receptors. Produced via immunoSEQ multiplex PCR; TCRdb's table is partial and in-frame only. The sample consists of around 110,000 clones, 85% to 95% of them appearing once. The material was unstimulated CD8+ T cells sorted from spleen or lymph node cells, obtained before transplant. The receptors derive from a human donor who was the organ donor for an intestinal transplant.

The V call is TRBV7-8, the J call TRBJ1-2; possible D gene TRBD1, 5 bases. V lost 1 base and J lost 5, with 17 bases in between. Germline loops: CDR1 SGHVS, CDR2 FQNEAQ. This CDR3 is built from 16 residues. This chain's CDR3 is CASSLGGPDSLYGYTF. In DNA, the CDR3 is TGTGCCAGCAGCTTAGGAGGCCCCGACAGTCTTTATGGCTACACCTTC.

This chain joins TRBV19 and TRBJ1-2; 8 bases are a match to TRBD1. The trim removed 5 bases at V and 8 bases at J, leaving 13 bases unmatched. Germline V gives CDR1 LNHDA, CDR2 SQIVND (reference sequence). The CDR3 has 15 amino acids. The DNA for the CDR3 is TGTGCCAGTAGTGCGGGGGGACAGGACGGAGGCGGCTACACCTTC. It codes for CASSAGGQDGGGYTF.

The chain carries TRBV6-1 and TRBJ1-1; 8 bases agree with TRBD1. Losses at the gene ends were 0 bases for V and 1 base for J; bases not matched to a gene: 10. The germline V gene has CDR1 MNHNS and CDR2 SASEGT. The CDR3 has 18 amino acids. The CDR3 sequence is CASSEALRLQGGNTEAFF. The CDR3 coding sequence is TGTGCCAGCAGTGAAGCATTAAGATTACAGGGGGGGAACACTGAAGCTTTCTTT.

DNA for the CDR3: TGTGCCAGCAGCTTAAGTACGGCGCTATATAGCAATCAGCCCCAGCATTTT. It specifies CASSLSTALYSNQPQHF. The rearrangement links TRBV7-9 to TRBJ1-5, with D unresolved. This CDR3 has 17 amino acids. The ends were cut back, 2 bases at V and 0 bases at J, with 14 bases in the middle. CDR1 and CDR2 from the germline V gene are SEHNR and FQNEAQ (reference sequence).